This T cell receptor beta chain stems from a study of blood T cell repertoires in COVID-19 (dated by TCRdb to the early 2020s). Looking at the study overall: Collaborator samples came from the United States, Italy and Spain and covered acute and convalescent phases of COVID-19. The material from the prospective study consisted of cDNA or gDNA derived from T cells, B-cell-depleted T cells, or PBMCs. The dataset comprised deeply sampled blood TCRbeta repertoires from subjects exposed to, actively infected with, or recovered from COVID-19. The repertoires were released in a freely available public database intended as a resource for research on the immune response to SARS-CoV-2. The samples were drawn from two sources: the first 160 participants of the ongoing ImmuneRACE study, and approximately 1,300 subjects contributed by 6 global collaborators. Nearly every sample came with metadata listing a de-identified subject ID, COVID-19 status, age in years and sex. Where HLA class I and class II types were available, the types were taken from metadata supplied by the sample provider, not from assay-based typing. What the research found in general, with its limitations: The quantity of clinical and demographic metadata differed by source and by participant and was supplied without curation.

One collaborating source in Seattle enrolled patients while the patients were actively infected and followed the patients over time throughout the course of disease. Whole blood was collected in K2EDTA tubes by collaborating institutions according to the institutions' own protocols. For TCRbeta analysis, collaborator samples were shipped as frozen whole blood, as isolated PBMCs, or as DNA extracted from either sample type. The cysteine opens and the phenylalanine closes a CDR3 of 15 amino acids. Only the CDR3 part of the read is kept: 45 bases, read in frame from the first base. CDR1 and CDR2 (SQVTM, ANQGSEA) derive from the germline V gene. Trimming takes 2 bases from V and 5 bases from J, and the germline ends sit 15 bases apart. As concerns this clone: No antigen is known for it. Base qualities are not recorded, but no much larger clone differs from it by a single base.

The immunoSEQ Assay, a bias-controlled multiplex PCR, was used to amplify TCRbeta CDR3 regions from genomic DNA. Processing in the source paper ran as follows. The number of nucleated cells in each sample was estimated by amplification of reference gene primers within the assay. To quantify the absolute abundance of each unique TCRbeta CDR3 rearrangement, sequence reads were collapsed and filtered. For each sample, productive Simpson clonality was calculated as the square root of Simpson's diversity index across productive rearrangements. TCRdb mirrors the immuneACCESS table, restricted to in-frame sequences. Some clones are absent from its copies; in checked studies, under half trace to an unresolved V gene, and the reason for the others is unknown. D and trimming were read from the DNA, whereas the V and J calls and clone size are those reported in that table. The sample data list roughly 320,000 clones, and roughly nine tenths of these were observed just once. The ten largest clones capture 1.5% to 2% of the sample.

Material: peripheral blood. The chain links TRBV29-1 with TRBJ2-2; TRBD2 is perhaps the D gene, given 7 matching bases. This clonotype was obtained from a woman between 25 and 40 years old with COVID-19, enrolled during active disease. The DNA sequence reads TGCAGCGTTGAAAAGGGGGGGCTAAGGACCGGGGAGCTGTTTTTT. It encodes CSVEKGGLRTGELFF.